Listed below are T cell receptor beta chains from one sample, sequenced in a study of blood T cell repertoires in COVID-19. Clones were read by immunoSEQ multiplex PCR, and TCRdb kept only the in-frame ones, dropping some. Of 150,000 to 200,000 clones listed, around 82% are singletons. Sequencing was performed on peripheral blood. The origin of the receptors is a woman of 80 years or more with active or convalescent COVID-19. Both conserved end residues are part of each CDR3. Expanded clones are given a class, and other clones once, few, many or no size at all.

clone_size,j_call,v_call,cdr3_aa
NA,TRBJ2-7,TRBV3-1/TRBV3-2,CASSHSYEQYF
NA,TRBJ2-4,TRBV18,CASSPRSLAKNIQYF
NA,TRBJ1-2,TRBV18,CASSQVRGRGNYGYTF
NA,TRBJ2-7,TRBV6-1,CASREDRGGTYEQYF
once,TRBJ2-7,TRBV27,CASSLDGLAGDPPYEQYF
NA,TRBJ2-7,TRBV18,CASSQRTDHEQYF
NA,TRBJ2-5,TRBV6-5,CASTSDRGSGKTQYF
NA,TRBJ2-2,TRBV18,CASSPGRGRGTGELFF
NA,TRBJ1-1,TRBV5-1,CASSLIQGGTEAFF
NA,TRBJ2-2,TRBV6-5,CASSSSNTGELFF
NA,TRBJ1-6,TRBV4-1,CASSQGLVLNSPLHF
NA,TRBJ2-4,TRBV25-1,CASKREREGSLAKNIQYF
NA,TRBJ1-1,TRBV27,CASSFSRANTEAFF
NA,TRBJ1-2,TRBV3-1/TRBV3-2,CASSPRRGRGMADYGYTF
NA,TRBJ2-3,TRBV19,CASRLGSTDTQYF
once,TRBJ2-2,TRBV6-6,CASSLRVGELFF
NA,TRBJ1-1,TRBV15,CATSRDGTALIGAFF
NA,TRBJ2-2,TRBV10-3,CAIRGTSGRFDTGELFF
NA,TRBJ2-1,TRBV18,CASSSNDGGSLSEQFF
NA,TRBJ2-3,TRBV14,CASSQGLAGAENTQYF
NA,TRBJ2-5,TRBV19,CASSTPQGLIETQYF
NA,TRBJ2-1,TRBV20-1,CSASILAGGGEQFF
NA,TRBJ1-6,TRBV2,CASRGDSLASPLHF
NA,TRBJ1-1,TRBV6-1,CASSSTGTNTEAFF
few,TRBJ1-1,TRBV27,CASSRWDRNTEAFF
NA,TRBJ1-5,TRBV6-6,CASSPANPGASNQPQHF
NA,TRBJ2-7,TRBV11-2,CASRKTDRGAYEQYF
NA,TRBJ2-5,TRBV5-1,CASSLEASWETQYF
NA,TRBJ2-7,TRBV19,CASSTLGGGPGEQYF
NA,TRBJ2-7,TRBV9,CASSGGNPILGEQYF
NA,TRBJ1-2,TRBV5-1,CASSPYRGGDNGYTF
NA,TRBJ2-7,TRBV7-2,CASSLEGSRAYEQYF
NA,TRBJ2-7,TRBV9,CASSVDVAGETIAYEQYF
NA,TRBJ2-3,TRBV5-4,CASSSRTGTDTQYF
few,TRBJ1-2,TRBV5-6,CASSLYGRVAGYTF
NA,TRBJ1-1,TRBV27,CASSSNGQGEFMNTEAFF
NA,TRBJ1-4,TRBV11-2,CASSQRGTTNEKLFF
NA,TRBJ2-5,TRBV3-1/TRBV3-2,CASSQGRMETQYF
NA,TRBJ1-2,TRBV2,CASSENGRGSHGYTF